The 10 T cell receptor beta chains presented below share a single source sample, sequenced in a study of blood T cells in healthy people across ages. Through a sample-barcoded 5' primer and a J-beta primer mix, a second PCR was run for roughly 7 to 12 cycles. MiXCR, applied by TCRdb to the 5' RACE reads, yields one record per CDR3 protein. This repertoire shows approximately 800,000 distinct CDR3 sequences, 55% to 70% found once; its top ten account for approximately 23%. The sample was blood. The source is a man aged 30-40 years in good health.

This chain connects TRBV12-3 or TRBV12-4 to TRBJ2-1, with 9 bases identical to TRBD1. The J call is uncertain, as TRBJ2-7 better fits the DNA end. CDR3 length: 15 amino acids. The CDR3 DNA is TGTGCCAGCAGCCCAGGGACAGGGTGGCAGAATGAGCAGTACTTC. It yields the protein CASSPGTGWQNEQYF.

This clonotype was counted a few times. V is TRBV7-2 and J is TRBJ2-3, with TRBD2 identical over 8 bases. This CDR3 is built from 16 residues. With 0 bases clipped from V and 2 bases from J, the junction kept 4 bases outside the gene matches. Germline CDR1 and CDR2: SGHTA and FQGNSA. This CDR3 is CASSLALAGPTDTQYF. The CDR3 DNA reads TGTGCCAGCAGCTTAGCTCTAGCGGGTCCCACAGATACGCAGTATTTT.

This clonotype was counted a few times. This chain links TRBV3-1 with TRBJ2-3; D not certain. Germline V gene lookup returns CDR1 LGHDT and CDR2 YNNKEL (reference sequence). This CDR3 contains 13 residues. Trimming stripped 0 bases from V and 6 bases from J, with 7 bases between. CDR3: CASSQEFGDTQYF. DNA for the CDR3: TGTGCCAGCAGCCAAGAATTTGGGGATACGCAGTATTTT.

In its sample, this clonotype was seen a few times. The chain carries TRBV10-3 and TRBJ1-2; D gene unclear. Germline-derived CDR1 and CDR2 are ENHRY and SYGVKD. There are 14 residues in the CDR3. Trimming removed 7 bases at V and 5 bases at J, with 17 bases between. CDR3 sequence reads: CAITNLVEAYGYTF. CDR3 DNA sequence: TGTGCCATCACCAACCTTGTGGAGGCATATGGCTACACCTTC.

This clonotype was seen only a few times. The gene calls are TRBV5-1 and TRBJ2-1, with 12 bases lining up with TRBD2. Germline V gives CDR1 SGHRS, CDR2 YFSETQ. CDR3 length: 15 residues. With V trimmed by 0 bases and J by 8 bases, 3 bases remained unmatched. CDR3 nucleotide sequence: TGCGCCAGCAGCTTGGCCCTAGCGGGGGGGTATGAGCAGTTCTTC. Translation: CASSLALAGGYEQFF. Based on the CDR3 plus reference TRBV5-1 and TRBJ2-1, the full variable domain is KAGVTQTPRYLIKTRGQQVTLSCSPISGHRSVSWYQQTPGQGLQFLFEYFSETQRNKGNFPGRFSGRQFSNSRSEMNVSTLELGDSALYLCASSLALAGGYEQFFGPGTRLTVL.

The rearrangement links TRBV25-1 to TRBJ1-2; TRBD1 matches at 9 bases. This CDR3 is 13 amino acids long. V lost 10 bases and J lost 7; bases outside the gene matches: 10. Germline CDR1 MGHDK, CDR2 SYGVNS. The CDR3 nucleotides are TGTGCCACCCAGGACAGGGGTCTAGTTGGCTACACCTTC. Protein sequence: CATQDRGLVGYTF.

This clonotype was recorded a few times. The chain recombines TRBV20-1 with TRBJ2-4; D is unresolved. The end of the DNA is better explained by TRBJ2-5, so the J call may be wrong. This CDR3 has 11 residues. The V gene's germline CDR1 is DFQATT and CDR2 SNEGSKA (reference sequence). The CDR3 here is CSARGLQTQYF. CDR3 sequence (DNA): TGCAGTGCTAGAGGGTTACAGACCCAGTACTTC.

In regard to this clonotype: This may be a read error: a much more frequent sequence differs by one nucleotide. The chain couples TRBV7-2 to TRBJ2-7; D is unclear. Trimming took 5 bases from V and 5 from J, leaving 16 bases between them. Germline-derived CDR1 and CDR2 are SGHTA and FQGNSA. CDR3 length: 14 residues. DNA for the CDR3: TGTGCCAGCAGCCGGGCTACTATGACCGACGAGCAGTACTTC. Its protein product is CASSRATMTDEQYF. Based on the CDR3 plus reference TRBV7-2 and TRBJ2-7, the full variable domain is GAGVSQSPSNKVTEKGKDVELRCDPISGHTALYWYRQSLGQGLEFLIYFQGNSAPDKSGLPSDRFSAERTGGSVSTLTIQRTQQEDSAVYLCASSRATMTDEQYFGPGTRLTVT.

The J gene is TRBJ1-5, the V gene TRBV3-1, with TRBD1 identical over 7 bases. The closer fit of TRBJ2-3 to the DNA end suggests the J call may be wrong. The CDR3 runs to 14 residues. Germline V gene data show CDR1 as LGHDT and CDR2 as YNNKEL (reference sequence). In nucleotides, the CDR3 is TGTGCCAGCGCACCTCGAGGGGGCAATCAACCCCAGTATTTT. Translation: CASAPRGGNQPQYF.

The chain recombines TRBV10-3 with TRBJ2-1; TRBD2 aligns across 8 bases. Germline trimming cut 3 bases from V and 6 bases from J; bases unmatched to any gene: 7. Germline CDR1 is ENHRY and CDR2 is SYGVKD. This CDR3 contains 15 residues. The CDR3 protein is CAISESSGIGNEQFF. The DNA of the CDR3 is TGTGCCATCAGTGAAAGTAGCGGGATAGGCAATGAGCAGTTCTTC.